The 12 T cell receptor beta chains below were found in one sample sequenced in a study of OX40 agonist ivuxolimab in advanced cancers. Sequencing used immunoSEQ multiplex PCR; TCRdb keeps in-frame clones, though not all of them. The sample shows about 150,000 clones, approximately 94% of them seen only once. The sample in question was CD4+ or CD8+ T cells sorted from blood, obtained in a trial of the OX40 agonist ivuxolimab. The source is an adult with an advanced solid tumor such as melanoma, head and neck, liver or kidney cancer.

The V and J genes are TRBV18 and TRBJ1-1; 7 positions match TRBD1. Germline V CDR1 and CDR2: KGHSH, LQKENI. V trimming: 2 bases; J trimming: 1 base; junction bases outside the gene matches: 1. The CDR3 consists of 14 residues. The CDR3 nucleotides read TGTGCCAGCTCACCAGGGACAGCGAACACTGAAGCTTTCTTT. It translates to CASSPGTANTEAFF.

V usage is TRBV28 and J usage is TRBJ2-3; the D gene could be TRBD1 or TRBD2 (6 bases each). Germline CDR1 and CDR2: MDHEN and SYDVKM. With 8 bases removed from V and 1 base from J, the gap between germline ends came to 16 bases. The length of the CDR3 is 15 residues. CDR3 region: CASALQGGGTDTQYF. The CDR3 coding sequence is TGTGCCAGCGCCCTACAGGGCGGGGGCACAGATACGCAGTATTTT.

The chain uses TRBV6-5 and TRBJ1-3, with a possible D match to TRBD1 (5 bases). V lost 5 bases, J lost 5 bases, and 10 bases lay in between. From germline, CDR1 is MNHEY and CDR2 SVGAGI. This CDR3 spans 13 amino acids. The CDR3: CASSRDPRNTIYF. In DNA form, the CDR3 reads TGTGCCAGCAGTCGGGACCCTAGAAACACCATATATTTT.

The chain combines TRBV7-3 with TRBJ1-1; D might be TRBD1 (5 bases). V shed 3 bases and J shed 11 bases, with 16 bases lying between them. This CDR3 contains 13 residues. Looked up from germline, CDR1 is SGHTA and CDR2 is FQGTGA. CDR3 bases: TGTGCCAGCAGCTTTAGTTATGGGACGGTCGCTTTCTTT. This encodes CASSFSYGTVAFF.

This clone was seen once. The J gene is TRBJ2-3, the V gene TRBV7-9, with D unresolved. CDR3 length: 11 amino acids. The V end lost 3 bases, the J end lost 2 bases, and 0 bases lay between the germline ends. Per germline, CDR1 SEHNR and CDR2 FQNEAQ (reference sequence). CDR3 amino acids: CASSFTDTQYF. CDR3 nucleotides: TGTGCCAGCAGCTTCACAGATACGCAGTATTTT.

The V call is TRBV6-5, the J call TRBJ1-2, with TRBD1 identical over 9 bases. J lost 6 bases, V lost 9 bases, and 5 bases had no gene match. From germline, CDR1 is MNHEY and CDR2 SVGAGI. The CDR3 runs to 12 residues. The CDR3 sequence is CARPDRGHGYTF. In DNA, the CDR3 is TGTGCCAGACCGGACAGGGGACATGGCTACACCTTC.

V usage is TRBV2 and J usage is TRBJ2-3; tentatively, D is TRBD2 (7 bases). The CDR3 sequence is 13 residues long. The V gene's germline CDR1 is SNHLY and CDR2 FYNNEI. The germline V and J ends were trimmed by 7 bases and 6 bases, with 14 bases remaining between them. The CDR3 sequence is CASKGGSWDTQYF. CDR3 nucleotides: TGTGCCAGCAAGGGGGGGAGCTGGGATACGCAGTATTTT.

The chain has TRBV4-2 and TRBJ2-5, with D possibly TRBD2 on 6 matching bases. V was trimmed by 4 bases and J by 5 bases, leaving 17 bases between them. Germline-derived CDR1 and CDR2 are LGHNA and YNFKEQ. The CDR3 runs 15 residues. The CDR3: CASSRGGDRRETQYF. The CDR3 nucleotides read TGTGCCAGCAGCCGGGGCGGGGATCGCCGTGAGACCCAGTACTTC.

The V gene is TRBV5-1, the J gene TRBJ2-2; 7 nucleotides match TRBD1. The CDR3 has 17 residues. V trimming: 4 bases; J trimming: 6 bases; junction bases outside the gene matches: 15. From germline, CDR1 is SGHRS and CDR2 YFSETQ. The DNA of the CDR3 is TGCGCCAGCAGCCCCTACCGACAGGGTAAACAGGCCGGGGAGCTGTTTTTT. It translates to CASSPYRQGKQAGELFF.

The chain recombines TRBV28 with TRBJ1-2; D is unclear. From germline, CDR1 is MDHEN and CDR2 SYDVKM. V dropped 3 bases and J dropped 1 base, with 12 bases sitting between them. The CDR3 totals 15 residues. CDR3 protein: CASSFPPDGNYGYTF. In DNA form, the CDR3 reads TGTGCCAGCAGTTTCCCTCCCGACGGTAACTATGGCTACACCTTC.

The rearrangement joins TRBV6-5 to TRBJ1-5; weak D call: TRBD1 (6 bases). Trimming pared 6 bases from V and 4 bases from J, leaving 10 bases between. The CDR3 consists of 13 residues. Germline CDR1 and CDR2: MNHEY and SVGAGI. The CDR3 sequence is CASRSTGNQPQHF. For the CDR3, the DNA is TGTGCCAGCAGGTCTACAGGGAATCAGCCCCAGCATTTT.

In its sample, this clone was seen once. V usage is TRBV4-2 and J usage is TRBJ2-5, with D possibly matching TRBD2 (5 bases). Germline CDR1 is LGHNA and CDR2 is YNFKEQ. This CDR3 has 15 amino acids. Trimming took off 3 bases at V and 2 bases at J, with 13 bases between the two ends. The CDR3 DNA is TGTGCCAGCAGCCACCGAGAGGGAGAACAAGAGACCCAGTACTTC. This gives the protein CASSHREGEQETQYF.